This entry lists 20 T cell receptor beta chains sequenced from one sample in a study of CD8 T cells in Susac syndrome. RNA, at about 0.45 to 1 ug, was reverse transcribed with random hexamers. TCRdb analysed the immunoSEQ multiplex PCR reads with MiXCR anew, one entry per CDR3 protein. Of about 120,000 distinct CDR3 sequences listed, around 92% are singletons. Source material: CD4+ T cells from PBMCs. These receptors all stem from a human donor with multiple sclerosis.

The chain joins TRBV29-1 to TRBJ2-2; 14 bases agree with TRBD2. Germline-derived CDR1 and CDR2 are SQVTM and ANQGSEA. The CDR3 runs to 14 residues. V lost 7 bases and J lost 6; bases outside the gene matches: 4. In nucleotides, the CDR3 is TGCAGCGGGAGACTAGCGGGGGGGCCCGGGGAGCTGTTTTTT. The encoded protein is CSGRLAGGPGELFF.

V and J are TRBV27 and TRBJ2-1; no firm D call. CDR3 length: 15 residues. Germline loops: CDR1 MNHEY, CDR2 SMNVEV (reference sequence). Trimming removed 2 bases at V and 0 bases at J, with 8 bases between. The CDR3 spells CASSLKRSSYNEQFF. The CDR3 coding sequence is TGTGCCAGCAGTTTAAAGCGAAGCTCCTACAATGAGCAGTTCTTC.

The chain is built from TRBV5-4 and TRBJ2-3, with TRBD2 matching over 15 bases. The trim removed 5 bases at V and 4 bases at J, leaving 5 bases unmatched. CDR3 size: 16 residues. CDR1 is SGHNT, CDR2 YYREEE, per germline (reference sequence). DNA of the CDR3: TGTGCCAGCAGTCGGGGACTAGCGGGGGGCTCAGATACGCAGTATTTT. Encoded protein: CASSRGLAGGSDTQYF.

The chain recombines TRBV9 with TRBJ1-6; 8 bases line up with TRBD1. The CDR3 is 15 residues long. Germline CDR1 reads SGDLS; CDR2 reads YYNGEE. The trim removed 2 bases at V and 7 bases at J, leaving 5 bases unmatched. CDR3: CASSVEDRANSPLHF. The CDR3 nucleotides are TGTGCCAGCAGCGTTGAGGACAGGGCCAATTCACCCCTCCACTTT.

The sample holds one count of this clonotype. V is TRBV10-3 and J is TRBJ2-7, with 9 bases fitting TRBD2. The CDR3 runs 17 residues. The V gene's germline CDR1 is ENHRY and CDR2 SYGVKD. Germline trimming cut 11 bases from V and 3 bases from J; bases unmatched to any gene: 20. CDR3 in amino acids: CAVTSTQRGAPYYEQYF. CDR3 DNA sequence: TGTGCCGTAACGTCTACACAGCGGGGGGCCCCTTACTACGAGCAGTACTTC.

The chain has TRBV12-3 or TRBV12-4 and TRBJ1-6, with D possibly TRBD1 on 5 matching bases. The CDR3 extends over 17 amino acids. V gave up 5 bases and J gave up 10 bases, with 24 bases separating them. CDR3 in amino acids: CASSDPSGGADGSPLHF. The CDR3, as DNA: TGTGCCAGCAGTGACCCCTCGGGGGGTGCCGATGGATCACCCCTCCACTTT.

CDR3 amino acids: CASRAFLNTEAFF. The CDR3 nucleotides read TGCGCCAGCAGAGCCTTTCTGAACACTGAAGCTTTCTTT. The genes are TRBV10-1 and TRBJ1-1; the D is unclear. V was clipped by 6 bases and J by 0 bases, with 8 bases between them. The CDR3 has 13 residues. Germline V CDR1 and CDR2: WNHNN, SYGVQD (reference sequence).

The rearrangement uses TRBV5-1 and TRBJ2-3, with D perhaps TRBD1 or TRBD2 (5 bases each). This CDR3 is 18 amino acids long. The germline V gene has CDR1 SGHRS and CDR2 YFSETQ. Trimming left V 4 bases short and J 4 bases short, with 25 bases between. CDR3 coding DNA: TGCGCCAGCAGCCAGAGGACCGCCGGGGCTGGCGGCGCAGATACGCAGTATTTT. The encoded protein is CASSQRTAGAGGADTQYF.

CDR3 protein: CASSVGQGVGTEAFF. CDR3 nucleotide sequence: TGTGCCAGCAGCGTAGGACAGGGGGTTGGGACTGAAGCTTTCTTT. The chain joins TRBV9 to TRBJ1-1, with 9 positions matching TRBD1. Germline V gives CDR1 SGDLS, CDR2 YYNGEE. The CDR3 has 15 amino acids. The junction had 5 bases not matched to a gene; V was cut back by 0 bases and J by 5 bases.

The chain uses TRBV5-1 and TRBJ2-7; 7 bases are shared with TRBD1. Germline CDR1 SGHRS, CDR2 YFSETQ. V lost 1 base to trimming and J lost 4 bases; unmatched junction nucleotides: 5. This CDR3 comprises 14 residues. CDR3 DNA sequence: TGCGCCAGCAGCTTGTGGGACAGTCGTTACGAGCAGTACTTC. Translation gives CASSLWDSRYEQYF.

About this clonotype itself: The CDR3 does not end in the conserved phenylalanine or tryptophan, so this is likely a read error. This chain links TRBV24-1 with TRBJ2-4; possibly TRBD1 for D (7 bases). Between the trimmed V and J ends, which lost 4 bases and 5 bases, there was a span of 14 bases. This CDR3 is built from 15 residues. Germline V CDR1 and CDR2: KGHDR, SFDVKD. The DNA of the CDR3 is TGTGCCACCAGTGAACCAGGGGGGCATGAAAACATTCAGTACCTC. Its protein is CATSEPGGHENIQYL.

This sequence joins TRBV12-3 or TRBV12-4 and TRBJ1-1, with TRBD1 as a possible D gene (6 bases). Trimming shortened V by 5 bases and J by 1 base, and 17 bases separated the two germline ends. The CDR3 loop spans 16 amino acids. For the CDR3, the DNA is TGTGCCAGCAGTCTTCAACCGGGACATGAGAACACTGAAGCTTTCTTT. Amino acids: CASSLQPGHENTEAFF.

This sequence joins TRBV19 and TRBJ2-3, with a weak D call TRBD1 (8 bases). This CDR3 is 18 amino acids long. Germline assignment: CDR1 LNHDA and CDR2 SQIVND (reference sequence). V was cut by 7 bases and J by 2 bases, with 25 bases left in between. The CDR3 DNA reads as TGTGCCAGTACTCCGGACAGGGATAGCGGGCATTACACAGATACGCAGTATTTT. Protein product: CASTPDRDSGHYTDTQYF.

The chain is built from TRBV29-1 and TRBJ1-4; D is undetermined. CDR3 length equals 16 residues. CDR1 is SQVTM and CDR2 is ANQGSEA in the germline V gene. Between the trimmed V and J ends, which lost 4 bases and 2 bases, there was a span of 17 bases. The CDR3, as DNA: TGCAGCGTTGGTGGTAGGGAAGGTACTACTAATGAAAAACTGTTTTTT. Its protein is CSVGGREGTTNEKLFF.

The chain couples TRBV5-1 to TRBJ1-1, with unresolved D. The CDR3 loop spans 14 amino acids. Germline V CDR1 and CDR2: SGHRS, YFSETQ. The V gene lost 2 bases and the J gene lost 3 bases, with 11 bases spanning the gap. DNA of the CDR3: TGCGCCAGCAGCTTAGGAGGTAGGGACACTGAAGCTTTCTTT. Translated, it gives CASSLGGRDTEAFF.

The rearrangement uses TRBV6-2 or TRBV6-3 and TRBJ2-1; D unresolved. V lost 6 bases and J 10 bases, leaving 13 bases between the germline ends. The CDR3 runs 12 residues. Germline V gene sequence: CDR1 MNHEY, CDR2 SVGEGT. CDR3 sequence reads: CASSQSGREQFF. CDR3 DNA sequence: TGTGCCAGCAGCCAGTCTGGACGAGAGCAGTTCTTC.

V gene TRBV7-6 combines with J gene TRBJ2-5, with 7 bases aligning to TRBD1. V dropped 5 bases and J dropped 4; count of bases not matched to a gene: 7. The CDR3 sequence is 14 residues long. From germline, CDR1 is SGHVS and CDR2 FNYEAQ. The CDR3 nucleotides read TGTGCCAGCAGCCGTACAGGGGCGGGAGAGACCCAGTACTTC. It is translated as CASSRTGAGETQYF. Full variable domain (remainder filled in from reference TRBV7-6 and TRBJ2-5): GAGVSQSPRYKVTKRGQDVALRCDPISGHVSLYWYRQALGQGPEFLTYFNYEAQQDKSGLPNDRFSAERPEGSISTLTIQRTEQRDSAMYRCASSRTGAGETQYFGPGTRLLVL.

The chain has TRBV29-1 and TRBJ2-3, with TRBD1 matching 9 bases. The germline CDR1 and CDR2 sequences are SQVTM and ANQGSEA. V was clipped by 2 bases and J by 7 bases; unmatched bases: 10. The CDR3 sequence is 15 residues long. As DNA, the CDR3 is TGCAGCGTTGAAATGGGGCGGACAGGGGTAAATACGCAGTATTTT. This translates into CSVEMGRTGVNTQYF.

CDR3 region: CATSDAGTDEKLFF. The DNA for the CDR3 is TGTGCCACCAGTGATGCCGGGACGGATGAAAAACTGTTTTTT. The chain is built from TRBV24-1 and TRBJ1-4, with D tentatively TRBD1 (5 bases). The CDR3 extends over 14 amino acids. Trimming removed 3 bases from V and 6 bases from J, with 10 bases in between. Germline V gene sequence: CDR1 KGHDR, CDR2 SFDVKD.

The J gene is TRBJ1-2, the V gene TRBV5-6, with D tentatively TRBD1 (6 bases). CDR3 length: 14 amino acids. V was cut by 1 base and J by 7 bases, with 14 bases left in between. CDR1 SGHDT and CDR2 YYEEEE come from the germline V gene. CDR3: CASSLYRGGPGYTF. The CDR3 coding sequence is TGTGCCAGCAGCTTGTACCGGGGGGGGCCTGGCTACACCTTC.